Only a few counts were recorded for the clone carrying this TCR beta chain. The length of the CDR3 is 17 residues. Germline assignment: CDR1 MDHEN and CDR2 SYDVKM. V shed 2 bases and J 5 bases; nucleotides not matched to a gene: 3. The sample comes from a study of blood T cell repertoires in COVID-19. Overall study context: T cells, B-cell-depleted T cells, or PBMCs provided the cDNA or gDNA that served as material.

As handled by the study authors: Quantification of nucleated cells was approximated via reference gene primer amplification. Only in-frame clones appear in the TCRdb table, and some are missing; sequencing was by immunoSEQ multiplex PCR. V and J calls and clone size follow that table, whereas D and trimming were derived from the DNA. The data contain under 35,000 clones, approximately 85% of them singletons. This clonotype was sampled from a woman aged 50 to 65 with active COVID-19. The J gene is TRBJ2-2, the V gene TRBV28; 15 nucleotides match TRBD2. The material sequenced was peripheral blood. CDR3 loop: CASSLGLAGGSTGELFF. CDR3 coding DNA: TGTGCCAGCAGTTTAGGACTAGCGGGAGGGTCGACCGGGGAGCTGTTTTTT.